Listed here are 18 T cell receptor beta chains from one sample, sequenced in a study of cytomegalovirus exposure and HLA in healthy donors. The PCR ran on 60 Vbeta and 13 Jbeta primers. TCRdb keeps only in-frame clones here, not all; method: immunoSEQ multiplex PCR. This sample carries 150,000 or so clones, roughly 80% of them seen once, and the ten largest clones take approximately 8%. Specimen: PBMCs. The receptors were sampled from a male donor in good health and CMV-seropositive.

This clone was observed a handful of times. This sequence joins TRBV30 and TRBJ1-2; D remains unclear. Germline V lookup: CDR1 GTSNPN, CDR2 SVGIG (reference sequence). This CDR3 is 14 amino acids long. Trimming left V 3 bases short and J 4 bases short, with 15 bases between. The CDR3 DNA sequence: TGTGCCTGGAGCCAACCGCTCGGGTCCTATGGCTACACCTTC. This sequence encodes CAWSQPLGSYGYTF.

This chain's CDR3 is CASSPRGTASTDTQYF. The CDR3, as DNA: TGTGCCAGCTCACCTCGAGGGACAGCTAGCACAGATACGCAGTATTTT. V and J are TRBV18 and TRBJ2-3, with 7 bases fitting TRBD1. Per the germline V gene, CDR1 is KGHSH and CDR2 is LQKENI. The CDR3 length is 16 residues. The ends lost 3 bases at V and 0 bases at J; junction bases unmatched: 6.

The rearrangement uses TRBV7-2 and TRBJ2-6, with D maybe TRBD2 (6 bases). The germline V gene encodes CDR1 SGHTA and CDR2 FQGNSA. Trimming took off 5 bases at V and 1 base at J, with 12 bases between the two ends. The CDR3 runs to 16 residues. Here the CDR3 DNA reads TGTGCCAGCAGCACCAGGGAGGAATCTGGGGCCAACGTCCTGACTTTC. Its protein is CASSTREESGANVLTF.

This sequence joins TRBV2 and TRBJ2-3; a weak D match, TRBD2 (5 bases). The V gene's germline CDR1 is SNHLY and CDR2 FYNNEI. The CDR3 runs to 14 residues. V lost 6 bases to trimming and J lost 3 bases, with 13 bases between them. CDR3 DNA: TGTGCCAGCAGACCCGACTACTTTACAGATACGCAGTATTTT. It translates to CASRPDYFTDTQYF.

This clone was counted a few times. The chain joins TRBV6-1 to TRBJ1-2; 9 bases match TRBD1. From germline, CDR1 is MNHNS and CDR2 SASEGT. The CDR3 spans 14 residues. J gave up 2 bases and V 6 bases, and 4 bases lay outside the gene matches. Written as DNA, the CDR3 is TGTGCCAGCAGCACACAGGGGGCGAACTATGGCTACACCTTC. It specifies CASSTQGANYGYTF.

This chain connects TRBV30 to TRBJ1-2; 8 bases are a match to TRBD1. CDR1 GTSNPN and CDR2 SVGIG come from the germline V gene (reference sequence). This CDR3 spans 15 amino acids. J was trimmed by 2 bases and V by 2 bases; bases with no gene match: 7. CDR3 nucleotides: TGTGCCTGGAGTCCAGGGGGCGCATCCAACTATGGCTACACCTTC. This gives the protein CAWSPGGASNYGYTF.

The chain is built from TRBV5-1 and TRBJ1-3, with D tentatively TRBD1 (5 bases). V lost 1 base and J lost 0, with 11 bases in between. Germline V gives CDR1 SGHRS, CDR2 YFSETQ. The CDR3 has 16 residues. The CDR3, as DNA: TGCGCCAGCAGCTTGACCAGGGTGACCTCTGGAAACACCATATATTTT. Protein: CASSLTRVTSGNTIYF.

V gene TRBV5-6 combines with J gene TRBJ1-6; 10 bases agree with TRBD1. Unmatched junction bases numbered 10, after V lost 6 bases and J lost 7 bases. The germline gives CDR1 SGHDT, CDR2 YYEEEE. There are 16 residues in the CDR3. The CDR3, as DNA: TGTGCCAGCAACGTCCGGATGGGACAGGGGAATTCACCCCTCCACTTT. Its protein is CASNVRMGQGNSPLHF.

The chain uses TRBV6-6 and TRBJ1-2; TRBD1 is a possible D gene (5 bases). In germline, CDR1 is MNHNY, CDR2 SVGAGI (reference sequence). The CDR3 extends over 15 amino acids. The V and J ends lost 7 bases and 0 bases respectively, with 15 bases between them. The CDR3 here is CASTVNGATNYGYTF. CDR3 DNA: TGTGCCAGCACCGTTAATGGGGCCACTAACTATGGCTACACCTTC.

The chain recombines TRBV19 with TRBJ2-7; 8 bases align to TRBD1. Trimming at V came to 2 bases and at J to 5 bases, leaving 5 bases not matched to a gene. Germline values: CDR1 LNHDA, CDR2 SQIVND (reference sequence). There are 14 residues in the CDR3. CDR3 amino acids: CASSIKAGGHEQYF. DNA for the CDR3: TGTGCCAGTAGTATAAAAGCAGGGGGCCACGAGCAGTACTTC. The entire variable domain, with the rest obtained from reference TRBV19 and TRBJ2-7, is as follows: DGGITQSPKYLFRKEGQNVTLSCEQNLNHDAMYWYRQDPGQGLRLIYYSQIVNDFQKGDIAEGYSVSREKKESFPLTVTSAQKNPTAFYLCASSIKAGGHEQYFGPGTRLTVT.

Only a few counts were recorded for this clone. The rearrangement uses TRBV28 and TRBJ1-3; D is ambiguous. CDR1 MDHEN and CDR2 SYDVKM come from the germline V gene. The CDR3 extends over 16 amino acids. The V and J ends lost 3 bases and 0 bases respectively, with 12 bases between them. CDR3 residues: CASSLHTGSSGNTIYF. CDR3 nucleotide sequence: TGTGCCAGCAGTTTGCATACGGGAAGCTCTGGAAACACCATATATTTT.

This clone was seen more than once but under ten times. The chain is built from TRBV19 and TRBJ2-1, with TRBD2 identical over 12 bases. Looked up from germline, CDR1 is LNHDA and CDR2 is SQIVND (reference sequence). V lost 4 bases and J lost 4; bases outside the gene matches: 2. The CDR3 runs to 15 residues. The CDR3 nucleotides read TGTGCCAGTAGTAGAGGACTAGCGGGGTACAATGAGCAGTTCTTC. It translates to CASSRGLAGYNEQFF.

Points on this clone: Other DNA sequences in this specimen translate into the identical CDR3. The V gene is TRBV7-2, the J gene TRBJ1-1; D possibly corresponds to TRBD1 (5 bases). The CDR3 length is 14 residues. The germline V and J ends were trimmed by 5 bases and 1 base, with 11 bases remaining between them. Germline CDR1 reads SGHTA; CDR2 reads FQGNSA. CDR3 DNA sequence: TGTGCCAGCAGCCTCGACAGATGGAACACTGAAGCTTTCTTT. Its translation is CASSLDRWNTEAFF.

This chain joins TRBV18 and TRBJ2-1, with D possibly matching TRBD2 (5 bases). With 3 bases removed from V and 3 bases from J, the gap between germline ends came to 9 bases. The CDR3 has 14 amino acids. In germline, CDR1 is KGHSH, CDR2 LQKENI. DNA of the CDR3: TGTGCCAGCTCACCTTTCCGGGACTACAATGAGCAGTTCTTC. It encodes CASSPFRDYNEQFF. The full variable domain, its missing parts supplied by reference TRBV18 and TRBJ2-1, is NAGVMQNPRHLVRRRGQEARLRCSPMKGHSHVYWYRQLPEEGLKFMVYLQKENIIDESGMPKERFSAEFPKEGPSILRIQQVVRGDSAAYFCASSPFRDYNEQFFGPGTRLTVL.

This CDR3 is CASSVGAGLRGTGELFF. Written as DNA, the CDR3 is TGTGCCAGCAGCGTAGGAGCCGGGCTACGGGGCACCGGGGAGCTGTTTTTT. The chain carries TRBV9 and TRBJ2-2, with TRBD2 as a possible D gene (5 bases). The CDR3 has 17 amino acids. The germline V gene has CDR1 SGDLS and CDR2 YYNGEE. V lost 0 bases, J lost 4 bases, and 16 bases lay in between.

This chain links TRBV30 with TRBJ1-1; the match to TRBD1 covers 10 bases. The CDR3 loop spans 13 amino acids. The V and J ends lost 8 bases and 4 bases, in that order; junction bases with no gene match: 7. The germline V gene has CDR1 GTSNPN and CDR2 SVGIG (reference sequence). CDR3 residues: CALGTGAVTEAFF. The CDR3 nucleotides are TGTGCCCTGGGGACAGGGGCGGTCACTGAAGCTTTCTTT. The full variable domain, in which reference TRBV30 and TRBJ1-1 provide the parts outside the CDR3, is SQTIHQWPATLVQPVGSPLSLECTVEGTSNPNLYWYRQAAGRGLQLLFYSVGIGQISSEVPQNLSASRPQDRQFILSSKKLLLSDSGFYLCALGTGAVTEAFFGQGTRLTVV.

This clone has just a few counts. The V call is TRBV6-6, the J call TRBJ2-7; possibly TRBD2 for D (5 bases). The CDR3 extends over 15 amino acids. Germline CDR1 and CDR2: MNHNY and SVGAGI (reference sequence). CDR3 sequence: CATKIPSGGPYEQYF. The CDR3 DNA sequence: TGTGCTACCAAAATTCCCAGCGGCGGCCCCTACGAGCAGTACTTC.

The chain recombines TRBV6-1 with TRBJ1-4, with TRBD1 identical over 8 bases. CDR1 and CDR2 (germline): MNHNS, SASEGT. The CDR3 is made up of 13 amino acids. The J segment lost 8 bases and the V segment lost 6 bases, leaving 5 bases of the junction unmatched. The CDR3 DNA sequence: TGTGCCAGCAGACCGGGACAGGTCGAAAAACTGTTTTTT. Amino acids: CASRPGQVEKLFF.